This T cell receptor beta chain was retrieved from a study of blood T cell repertoires in COVID-19. As for the study in general: PBMCs, B-cell-depleted T cells, or T cells were the source of the cDNA or gDNA that made up the material.

Libraries were prepared by immunoSEQ multiplex PCR; TCRdb keeps only in-frame clonotypes and omits some of them. Among more than 130,000 clones listed, around nine tenths were seen once. The CDR3 extends over 16 amino acids. Trimming cost V 3 bases and J 0 bases; bases outside gene matches: 5. The germline V gene encodes CDR1 SGHTA and CDR2 FQGNSA. The TCR comes from a man aged 45 to 65 with active or convalescent COVID-19. The chain links TRBV7-2 to TRBJ1-5; 7 positions agree with TRBD1. Sequencing input: peripheral blood. Written as DNA, the CDR3 is TGTGCCAGCAGCTTTGTAGGGGGCGGTAGCAATCAGCCCCAGCATTTT. Residues: CASSFVGGGSNQPQHF. Variable domain in full (rest from reference TRBV7-2 and TRBJ1-5): GAGVSQSPSNKVTEKGKDVELRCDPISGHTALYWYRQSLGQGLEFLIYFQGNSAPDKSGLPSDRFSAERTGGSVSTLTIQRTQQEDSAVYLCASSFVGGGSNQPQHFGDGTRLSIL.